Below are 5 T cell receptor beta chains sequenced from a single sample in a study of Ad26.COV2.S vaccination and SARS-CoV-2 variants. Sample treatment: around 19 received Ad26.COV2.S at low or high dose, single or two shots; roughly five received placebo; per-sample allocation not given. Sampling was performed 63 days after the first vaccine or placebo injection. Generated by immunoSEQ multiplex PCR, the TCRdb table keeps only in-frame clones and is missing some. The sample records more than 300,000 clones, approximately 86% being singletons. The source was peripheral blood, collected in a trial of Ad26.COV2.S vaccine versus placebo. The origin of the receptors is a person aged 18 to 59 who received the Ad26.COV2.S COVID-19 vaccine or a placebo.

The rearrangement uses TRBV3-1 (or the pseudogene TRBV3-2) and TRBJ2-3; TRBD2 agrees at 9 bases. The CDR3 runs 16 residues. V gave up 2 bases and J gave up 4 bases; unmatched junction bases: 7. Germline V gene sequence: CDR1 LGHDT, CDR2 YNNKEL (reference sequence). The CDR3 DNA reads as TGTGCCAGCAGCCAAAGCTGGCGGGGGGGCCCAGATACGCAGTATTTT. This translates into CASSQSWRGGPDTQYF.

The chain recombines TRBV2 with TRBJ2-7; the D is unclear. CDR3 length equals 13 residues. V was trimmed by 9 bases and J by 0 bases, leaving 12 bases between them. Germline assignment: CDR1 SNHLY and CDR2 FYNNEI. The CDR3 sequence: CARRLGSSYEQYF. Here the CDR3 DNA reads TGTGCCAGGCGCCTGGGCAGCTCCTACGAGCAGTACTTC.

This sequence joins TRBV14 and TRBJ2-7; the D call may be TRBD1 or TRBD2 (5 bases each). Trimming took off 6 bases at V and 1 base at J, with 13 bases between the two ends. The V gene's germline CDR1 is SGHDN and CDR2 FVKESK. This CDR3 region has 14 residues. CDR3 DNA sequence: TGTGCCAGCAGTCACCCCTGGGGGTCCTACGAGCAGTACTTC. Amino acids: CASSHPWGSYEQYF.

The gene calls are TRBV5-1 and TRBJ2-1, with D perhaps matching TRBD2 (5 bases). The V gene's germline CDR1 is SGHRS and CDR2 YFSETQ. The CDR3 is 16 residues long. The V gene lost 0 bases and the J gene lost 0 bases, with 10 bases spanning the gap. CDR3 DNA: TGCGCCAGCAGCTTGGGGACTCTAAGCTCCTACAATGAGCAGTTCTTC. Encoded protein: CASSLGTLSSYNEQFF.

J is TRBJ2-4 and V is TRBV11-2; weak D call: TRBD1 (5 bases). Germline V lookup: CDR1 SGHAT, CDR2 FQNNGV. The CDR3 length is 16 residues. V dropped 1 base and J dropped 0 bases, with 10 bases sitting between them. DNA of the CDR3: TGTGCCAGCAGCTTAGTTCCAGGGCTAGCCAAAAACATTCAGTACTTC. It codes for CASSLVPGLAKNIQYF.